This TCR beta chain came from a study of T cell responses to AZD1222 COVID-19 vaccine (dated by TCRdb to 2020 to 2023). About the full investigation: AZD1222 recipients whose second dose came at about 4 weeks and those whose second dose came at about 12 weeks were combined into one group, since spike-specific TCR depth and breadth did not differ between the two schedules. Trial participants were enrolled into age subgroups of 18-55, 56-69 and 70-plus years, which contained approximately 150, 28 and 58 TCR-sequenced participants, respectively. A total of over 230 trial participants underwent TCR sequencing, of whom roughly 210 had received two doses of AZD1222 and some 26 had received two doses of the MenACWY control vaccine. Overall study results and their limits: Because no day 14 peak-response samples were available, repertoires were characterized only after the peak T cell response. Nearly half of unique spike-specific TCRs reportedly recognized epitopes outside regions mutated in the B.1.351 and B.1.1.7 variants. In the small 56-69-year group, the increase in depth fell short of significance, most likely because of low power. Vaccine-associated CD4 TCRs spanned the whole spike protein, with dominant responses in regions 160-218 and 743-854. A significant rise in spike-specific TCR breadth and depth was observed after two AZD1222 doses relative to day 0 and relative to MenACWY recipients. Most participants were white British and females outnumbered males, and the authors suggested that clonal diversity may have been underestimated. Conclusions about previously exposed vaccinees were limited because only six AZD1222 recipients were SARS-CoV-2 seropositive at baseline.

Regarding this clone: Which antigen it targets is not known. Qualities for individual bases were not recorded, and no much larger clone is one base off.

V and J lose 4 bases and 1 base, and a span of 16 bases separates them. Per the germline V gene, SGHAT is the CDR1 and FQNNGV is the CDR2. The cysteine opens and the phenylalanine closes a CDR3 of 16 amino acids. Kept here is only the CDR3 DNA, which spans 48 bases and is read in frame from base 1. The time point label, read with the paper, signifies: baseline before first vaccination. Samples from vaccinated people were obtained from the UK trials COV001 and COV002, which included a single-blind randomized controlled phase 2/3 trial of AZD1222 (ChAdOx1 nCoV-19) in healthy adults. For TCRbeta chain sequencing, PBMC samples from trial participants were taken at day 0 and at day 28 after the second dose. The CDR3 regions of human TCRbeta chains were subjected to immunosequencing. The published analysis was carried out like this. Repertoire TCRs were checked for matches against a reference library of SARS-CoV-2-specific TCRs that had been generated using the MIRA antigen-specificity platform. Breadth was defined as the fraction of unique TCRs that were SARS-CoV-2-associated, and depth was defined as the fraction of total T cells that were SARS-CoV-2-associated. Using the MIRA data, each spike-specific TCR was mapped to the spike region that the TCR reacts to and placed in a CD4 or CD8 class. Log10-transformed breadth and depth values were compared by one-way ANOVA with Sidak's multiple comparisons tests. In TCRdb, the immuneACCESS table is reduced to in-frame sequences with V and J assigned. These tables do not hold every clone; where another copy was compared, an unresolved V gene accounts for under half, and the others remain unexplained. That table supplies the V and J calls and clone size; D and trimming were determined from the DNA. The table for this sample lists over 130,000 clones; around nine tenths of them were counted only once. The ten largest account for 5% of the sample.

The sample consisted of peripheral blood, taken on day 0 of AZD1222 vaccination. The rearrangement combines TRBV11-2 with TRBJ1-1; the D segment could be TRBD1, given 6 matching bases. This sequence was found in an adult in good health. CDR3 region: CASSSTDRTGNTEAFF. The nucleotide sequence reads TGTGCCAGCAGCTCCACCGACAGGACTGGGAACACTGAAGCTTTCTTT. Outside the CDR3, residues come from the reference TRBV11-2 and TRBJ1-1 proteins, so the full variable domain is: EAGVAQSPRYKIIEKRQSVAFWCNPISGHATLYWYQQILGQGPKLLIQFQNNGVVDDSQLPKDRFSAERLKGVDSTLKIQPAKLEDSAVYLCASSSTDRTGNTEAFFGQGTRLTVV.